The 32 T cell receptor beta chains below were found in one sample sequenced in a study of early T cells in non-severe SARS-CoV-2 infection. TCRdb re-analysed the 5' RACE reads in MiXCR, keeping a single row per CDR3 protein. The data show approximately 68,000 distinct CDR3 sequences, 9.5% to 13% seen once. Material: whole blood, obtained at baseline. The source is an adult who was a healthcare worker with PCR-confirmed SARS-CoV-2 infection or an uninfected control (not recorded which).

The chain joins TRBV10-3 to TRBJ1-2, with D possibly matching TRBD1 (5 bases). Trimming took 4 bases from V and 2 from J, leaving 11 bases between them. The CDR3 has 14 residues. From germline, CDR1 is ENHRY and CDR2 SYGVKD. The CDR3 loop is CAISVQGGNYGYTF. In DNA form, the CDR3 reads TGTGCCATCAGTGTCCAGGGAGGGAACTATGGCTACACCTTC.

In its sample, this clonotype was seen a few times. This chain joins TRBV18 and TRBJ1-5, with a tentative D call TRBD1 (6 bases). The CDR3 runs 14 residues. V was clipped by 6 bases and J by 3 bases, with 12 bases between them. Germline V gives CDR1 KGHSH, CDR2 LQKENI. CDR3 DNA: TGTGCCAGCTCTCACCAGGGGACCAATCAGCCCCAGCATTTT. It encodes CASSHQGTNQPQHF. The full variable domain, with the rest looked up from reference TRBV18 and TRBJ1-5, is NAGVMQNPRHLVRRRGQEARLRCSPMKGHSHVYWYRQLPEEGLKFMVYLQKENIIDESGMPKERFSAEFPKEGPSILRIQQVVRGDSAAYFCASSHQGTNQPQHFGDGTRLSIL.

This clonotype occurred a few times. The chain is built from TRBV14 and TRBJ1-1, with TRBD1 matching over 7 bases. The junction had 8 bases not matched to a gene; V was cut back by 8 bases and J by 11 bases. Germline-derived CDR1 and CDR2 are SGHDN and FVKESK. The CDR3 spans 11 residues. The CDR3 loop is CASSNWDSAFF. Written as DNA, the CDR3 is TGTGCCAGCTCGAATTGGGACAGCGCTTTCTTT.

Only a few counts were recorded for this clonotype. This rearrangement joins TRBV3-1 to TRBJ2-3; no reliable D call. V lost 6 bases, J lost 0 bases, and 13 bases lay in between. The germline V gene has CDR1 LGHDT and CDR2 YNNKEL (reference sequence). The length of the CDR3 is 15 residues. The CDR3: CASSQTYYSTDTQYF. The DNA for the CDR3 is TGTGCCAGCAGTCAGACTTATTATAGCACAGATACGCAGTATTTT.

This clonotype was seen at least ten times. The chain couples TRBV11-3 to TRBJ1-1, with a possible D match to TRBD1 (6 bases). Germline V gene data show CDR1 as SGHNT and CDR2 as YENEEA. Trimming cost V 2 bases and J 11 bases, with 21 bases left between them. The CDR3 spans 15 residues. The CDR3 coding sequence is TGTGCCAGCAGCTTAAATTTCGGGGGCGTTCAGGAGGCTTTCTTT. Translation: CASSLNFGGVQEAFF.

This clonotype came up many times. CDR3 DNA: TGTGCCAGCAGCCAAGAGAGGGGGCTGGGGTCCCCGTACGAGCAGTACTTC. Protein product: CASSQERGLGSPYEQYF. This chain joins TRBV14 and TRBJ2-7; 7 nucleotides line up with TRBD1. V lost 0 bases to trimming and J lost 4 bases; unmatched junction nucleotides: 12. Germline lookup yields CDR1 SGHDN and CDR2 FVKESK. The CDR3 length is 17 residues. The complete variable domain, with remaining parts taken from reference TRBV14 and TRBJ2-7, reads EAGVTQFPSHSVIEKGQTVTLRCDPISGHDNLYWYRRVMGKEIKFLLHFVKESKQDESGMPNNRFLAERTGGTYSTLKVQPAELEDSGVYFCASSQERGLGSPYEQYFGPGTRLTVT.

This clonotype was seen only a few times. This sequence joins TRBV20-1 and TRBJ1-3; D uncertain. Trimming took off 6 bases at V and 9 bases at J, with 18 bases between the two ends. This CDR3 comprises 13 residues. Germline V gives CDR1 DFQATT, CDR2 SNEGSKA (reference sequence). CDR3: CSAPNKGMGTIYF. CDR3 sequence (DNA): TGCAGTGCGCCAAACAAGGGTATGGGCACCATATATTTT.

The rearrangement links TRBV7-3 to TRBJ1-1; no reliable D call. The germline gives CDR1 SGHTA, CDR2 FQGTGA. The V end was cut by 6 bases, the J end by 5 bases, with 7 bases between. CDR3 size: 11 residues. The DNA of the CDR3 is TGTGCCAGCAGTTCCGGGACTGAAGCTTTCTTT. This translates into CASSSGTEAFF.

This clonotype was seen only a few times. This rearrangement joins TRBV3-1 to TRBJ2-2; 9 bases match TRBD2. This CDR3 spans 15 amino acids. V dropped 1 base and J dropped 8; count of bases not matched to a gene: 5. From germline, CDR1 is LGHDT and CDR2 YNNKEL (reference sequence). CDR3 protein: CASSQALAGSGELFF. The CDR3, as DNA: TGTGCCAGCAGCCAAGCGCTAGCGGGGTCTGGGGAGCTGTTTTTT. The full variable domain, with the rest looked up from reference TRBV3-1 and TRBJ2-2, is DTAVSQTPKYLVTQMGNDKSIKCEQNLGHDTMYWYKQDSKKFLKIMFSYNNKELIINETVPNRFSPKSPDKAHLNLHINSLELGDSAVYFCASSQALAGSGELFFGEGSRLTVL.

DNA of the CDR3: TGTGCCACCAGCAGGGCCGAGGGTAGGACTAATGAAAAACTGTTTTTT. Protein: CATSRAEGRTNEKLFF. This sequence joins TRBV15 and TRBJ1-4; D ambiguous. CDR3 length equals 16 residues. V lost 3 bases and J 2 bases, leaving 13 bases between the germline ends. CDR1 and CDR2 (germline): LNHNV, YYDKDF (reference sequence).

The chain employs TRBV7-9 and TRBJ2-1, with 7 nucleotides matching TRBD1. The CDR3 totals 15 residues. Germline lookup yields CDR1 SEHNR and CDR2 FQNEAQ (reference sequence). V was pared by 4 bases and J by 8 bases, with 11 bases of the junction left unmatched. Here the CDR3 reads CASSSLGEGADEQFF. The CDR3 nucleotides read TGTGCCAGCAGCTCCCTTGGAGAGGGGGCGGATGAGCAGTTCTTC.

This rearrangement joins TRBV5-4 to TRBJ1-1; no reliable D call. The germline V and J ends were trimmed by 3 bases and 8 bases, with 11 bases remaining between them. The CDR3 length is 12 residues. The germline gives CDR1 SGHNT, CDR2 YYREEE (reference sequence). The CDR3 region has the DNA TGTGCCAGCAGCTATGACTTTCGAGAAGCTTTCTTT. Amino acid sequence: CASSYDFREAFF.

This clonotype showed up many times. The chain recombines TRBV19 with TRBJ2-3, with D perhaps TRBD1 (8 bases). There are 16 residues in the CDR3. CDR1 is LNHDA and CDR2 is SQIVND in the germline V gene (reference sequence). With 5 bases removed from V and 0 bases from J, the gap between germline ends came to 15 bases. The CDR3 region is CASSPRGRGSTDTQYF. The CDR3 DNA sequence: TGTGCCAGTAGTCCCAGGGGGCGGGGGAGCACAGATACGCAGTATTTT.

This clonotype was observed a few times. The chain couples TRBV20-1 to TRBJ2-7; 7 positions match TRBD1. CDR1 is DFQATT and CDR2 is SNEGSKA in the germline V gene (reference sequence). The CDR3 loop spans 14 amino acids. V lost 3 bases, J lost 2 bases, and 7 bases stayed unmatched. For the CDR3, the DNA is TGCAGTGCTAGCCCCCTGCAGGGGGCCTACGAGCAGTACTTC. Its protein is CSASPLQGAYEQYF.

The rearrangement links TRBV10-2 to TRBJ1-2, with TRBD1 as a possible D gene (6 bases). Germline V CDR1 and CDR2: WSHSY, SAAADI. The germline V and J ends were trimmed by 1 base and 4 bases, with 13 bases remaining between them. This CDR3 has 15 residues. Here the CDR3 DNA reads TGCGCCAGCAGTGAGTTTGGGGGCGCAGGCTATGGCTACACCTTC. It yields the protein CASSEFGGAGYGYTF.

This clonotype was detected a few times. V usage is TRBV24-1 and J usage is TRBJ2-1; 13 bases agree with TRBD2. The CDR3 length is 15 residues. Germline V gene sequence: CDR1 KGHDR, CDR2 SFDVKD. V dropped 5 bases and J dropped 5; count of bases not matched to a gene: 2. The CDR3 DNA is TGTGCCACCAGTGTAGGACTAGCGGGGGACAATGAGCAGTTCTTC. It specifies CATSVGLAGDNEQFF.

The chain combines TRBV12-3 or TRBV12-4 with TRBJ1-6, with D perhaps TRBD1 (5 bases). The V end lost 3 bases, the J end lost 6 bases, and 9 bases lay between the germline ends. The CDR3 loop spans 14 amino acids. CDR3 region: CASSLQGLNSPLHF. In DNA, the CDR3 is TGTGCCAGCAGTTTGCAGGGTCTTAATTCACCCCTCCACTTT.

Only a few counts were recorded for this clonotype. V gene TRBV5-4 combines with J gene TRBJ2-4; 8 bases fit TRBD1. The J segment lost 6 bases and the V segment lost 0 bases, leaving 5 bases of the junction unmatched. There are 15 residues in the CDR3. The germline V gene encodes CDR1 SGHNT and CDR2 YYREEE (reference sequence). CDR3 residues: CASSLGQGFPNIQYF. The CDR3 DNA sequence: TGTGCCAGCAGCTTGGGACAGGGGTTTCCAAACATTCAGTACTTC.

This clonotype has a handful of counts. V is TRBV6-1 and J is TRBJ1-5; D gene ambiguous. Per germline, CDR1 MNHNS and CDR2 SASEGT. CDR3 length: 14 residues. The V and J ends lost 4 bases and 5 bases respectively, with 12 bases between them. The CDR3 nucleotides read TGTGCCAGCAGTGTAAGCGGGAGGTATCAGCCCCAGCATTTT. Translated, it gives CASSVSGRYQPQHF.

The CDR3: CASRASGTPTYEQYF. The CDR3 coding sequence is TGTGCCAGCAGGGCTTCCGGGACACCGACCTACGAGCAGTACTTC. The rearrangement joins TRBV2 to TRBJ2-7; D is perhaps TRBD1 (6 bases). Germline loops: CDR1 SNHLY, CDR2 FYNNEI. There are 15 residues in the CDR3. V was clipped by 6 bases and J by 2 bases, with 17 bases between them.

This clonotype was detected many times. This chain connects TRBV3-1 to TRBJ2-1, with TRBD2 identical over 7 bases. The CDR3 sequence is 14 residues long. V shed 0 bases and J 15 bases; nucleotides not matched to a gene: 11. The V gene's germline CDR1 is LGHDT and CDR2 YNNKEL (reference sequence). The CDR3 is CASSQDLSGVPRFF. As DNA, the CDR3 is TGTGCCAGCAGCCAAGATCTCAGCGGGGTCCCTCGGTTCTTC.

This clonotype turned up a few times. V gene TRBV7-2 combines with J gene TRBJ1-5; the match to TRBD1 covers 9 bases. CDR1 and CDR2 from the germline V gene are SGHTA and FQGNSA. This CDR3 region has 14 residues. Unmatched junction bases numbered 1, after V lost 2 bases and J lost 5 bases. The CDR3 loop is CASSLRQGDQPQHF. In nucleotides, the CDR3 is TGTGCCAGCAGCTTAAGACAGGGGGATCAGCCCCAGCATTTT.

This sequence joins TRBV14 and TRBJ2-3, with D uncertain. V lost 2 bases and J lost 0, with 15 bases in between. Germline V gives CDR1 SGHDN, CDR2 FVKESK. CDR3 length: 17 amino acids. This chain's CDR3 is CASSQTVRQASTDTQYF. CDR3 DNA sequence: TGTGCCAGCAGCCAAACCGTTCGCCAGGCTAGCACAGATACGCAGTATTTT.

This clonotype was seen more than once but under ten times. The rearrangement joins TRBV7-2 to TRBJ1-3; TRBD1 matches at 8 bases. The junction had 2 bases not matched to a gene; V was cut back by 5 bases and J by 2 bases. This CDR3 is built from 14 residues. Germline V gene lookup returns CDR1 SGHTA and CDR2 FQGNSA. The CDR3 sequence: CASSQTGAGNTIYF. The CDR3 DNA reads as TGTGCCAGCAGCCAGACAGGGGCTGGAAACACCATATATTTT.

This clonotype was detected ten times or more. The chain couples TRBV14 to TRBJ2-7; 12 bases line up with TRBD2. Germline V gene sequence: CDR1 SGHDN, CDR2 FVKESK. V lost 3 bases to trimming and J lost 3 bases; unmatched junction nucleotides: 3. The CDR3 runs to 15 residues. The CDR3 loop reads CASSQGTSGLYEQYF. CDR3 nucleotide sequence: TGTGCCAGCAGCCAGGGGACTAGCGGGCTCTACGAGCAGTACTTC.

This chain joins TRBV9 and TRBJ2-2, with D possibly called TRBD1 or TRBD2 (5 bases each). Germline-derived CDR1 and CDR2 are SGDLS and YYNGEE. Between the trimmed V and J ends, which lost 0 bases and 6 bases, there was a span of 12 bases. This CDR3 spans 15 amino acids. The DNA for the CDR3 is TGTGCCAGCAGCGTAGCTCTGAGGGGCCCCGGGGAGCTGTTTTTT. It translates to CASSVALRGPGELFF.

Only a few counts were recorded for this clonotype. The chain employs TRBV20-1 and TRBJ2-6; the D gene could be TRBD1 or TRBD2 (6 bases each). The length of the CDR3 is 14 residues. From germline, CDR1 is DFQATT and CDR2 SNEGSKA (reference sequence). V lost 6 bases to trimming and J lost 2 bases, with 11 bases between them. The CDR3 spells CSARGGTGANVLTF. CDR3 bases: TGCAGTGCCCGAGGGGGGACTGGGGCCAACGTCCTGACTTTC.

The chain has TRBV9 and TRBJ1-1; 7 positions agree with TRBD1. This CDR3 contains 13 residues. The V gene end was trimmed by 5 bases and the J gene end by 4 bases; junction bases not matched to a gene: 5. From germline, CDR1 is SGDLS and CDR2 YYNGEE. CDR3 coding DNA: TGTGCCAGCAGGGGACAGCTAGGCACTGAAGCTTTCTTT. Translation: CASRGQLGTEAFF.

The chain combines TRBV11-2 with TRBJ2-3; 7 bases align to TRBD2. J gave up 5 bases and V 4 bases, and 9 bases lay outside the gene matches. Germline V gene data show CDR1 as SGHAT and CDR2 as FQNNGV. The CDR3 is made up of 15 amino acids. CDR3 in amino acids: CASSSRYSGGDTQYF. In nucleotides, the CDR3 is TGTGCCAGCAGCTCACGTTACTCGGGGGGAGATACGCAGTATTTT. Drawing the rest from reference TRBV11-2 and TRBJ2-3, the complete variable domain is EAGVAQSPRYKIIEKRQSVAFWCNPISGHATLYWYQQILGQGPKLLIQFQNNGVVDDSQLPKDRFSAERLKGVDSTLKIQPAKLEDSAVYLCASSSRYSGGDTQYFGPGTRLTVL.

This chain links TRBV5-1 with TRBJ2-5; TRBD1 agrees at 7 bases. The CDR3 is 13 amino acids. Germline assignment: CDR1 SGHRS and CDR2 YFSETQ. The V gene end was trimmed by 4 bases and the J gene end by 5 bases; junction bases not matched to a gene: 5. CDR3 nucleotides: TGCGCCAGCAGCGAGGGGGCCGTCGAGACCCAGTACTTC. Its translation is CASSEGAVETQYF.

This clonotype has a count of ten or more. This CDR3 is CASSLEGIGTEAFF. DNA for the CDR3: TGTGCCAGCAGCTTAGAGGGAATAGGCACTGAAGCTTTCTTT. The chain links TRBV7-9 to TRBJ1-1; D call uncertain. The CDR3 length is 14 residues. V shed 1 base and J shed 4 bases, with 10 bases lying between them. Germline assignment: CDR1 SEHNR and CDR2 FQNEAQ (reference sequence).

The chain carries TRBV10-3 and TRBJ1-5, with D possibly being TRBD1 (6 bases). Trimming took off 5 bases at V and 2 bases at J, with 25 bases between the two ends. CDR3 length equals 19 residues. The V gene's germline CDR1 is ENHRY and CDR2 SYGVKD. CDR3 DNA sequence: TGTGCCATCAGTAAGACCAACCTACAGGGATCTTGGGGCAATCAGCCCCAGCATTTT. Translation gives CAISKTNLQGSWGNQPQHF.